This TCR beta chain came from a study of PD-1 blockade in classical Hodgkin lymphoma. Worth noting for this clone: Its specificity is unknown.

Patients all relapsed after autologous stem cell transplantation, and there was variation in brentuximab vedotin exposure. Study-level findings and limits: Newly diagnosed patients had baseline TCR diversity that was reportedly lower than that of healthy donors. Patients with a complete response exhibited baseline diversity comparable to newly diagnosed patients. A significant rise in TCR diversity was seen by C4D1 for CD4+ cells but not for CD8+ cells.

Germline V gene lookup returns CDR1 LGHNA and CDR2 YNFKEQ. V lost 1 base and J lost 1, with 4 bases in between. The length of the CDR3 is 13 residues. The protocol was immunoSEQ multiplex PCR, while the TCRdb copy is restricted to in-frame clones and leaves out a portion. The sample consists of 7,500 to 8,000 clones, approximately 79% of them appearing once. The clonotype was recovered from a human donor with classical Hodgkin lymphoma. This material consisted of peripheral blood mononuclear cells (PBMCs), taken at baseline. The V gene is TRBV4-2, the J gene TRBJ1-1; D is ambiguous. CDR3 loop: CASSQVENTEAFF. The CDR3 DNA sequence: TGTGCCAGCAGCCAAGTTGAGAACACTGAAGCTTTCTTT.